This TCR beta chain stems from a study of blood T cell repertoires in COVID-19. In the study overall: COVID-19 samples from acute and convalescent phases originated in the United States, Italy and Spain.

Per the original data handling: Reference gene primers were amplified, and this amplification served to estimate nucleated cell counts. The protocol was immunoSEQ multiplex PCR, while the TCRdb copy is restricted to in-frame clones and leaves out a portion. The V and J calls and the clone size are those of that table, but D and trimming were determined from the DNA. The table shows approximately 19,000 clones, with about 88% occurring only once. This CDR3 spans 15 amino acids. The ends lost 5 bases at V and 1 base at J; junction bases unmatched: 5. CDR1 and CDR2 from the germline V gene are SGHTA and FQGNSA.

Source material: peripheral blood. The receptor was derived from a human donor in a cohort sampled during active COVID-19. The donor label of this sample is uncertain. The V gene is TRBV7-2, the J gene TRBJ2-5, with 9 bases aligning to TRBD2. CDR3: CASSLGLAIQETQYF. CDR3 nucleotides: TGTGCCAGCAGCCTCGGACTAGCGATCCAAGAGACCCAGTACTTC. The full variable domain, in which reference TRBV7-2 and TRBJ2-5 provide the parts outside the CDR3, is GAGVSQSPSNKVTEKGKDVELRCDPISGHTALYWYRQSLGQGLEFLIYFQGNSAPDKSGLPSDRFSAERTGGSVSTLTIQRTQQEDSAVYLCASSLGLAIQETQYFGPGTRLLVL.